Below are 14 T cell receptor beta chains sequenced from a single sample in a study of control samples from healthy donors and cancer patients. Repertoires were generated with immunoSEQ multiplex PCR, while TCRdb's copy carries only in-frame clones and drops some. The table has about 130,000 clones, more than 70% seen once. The specimen was blood. The origin of the receptors is a man in his fifties or sixties in good health.

The J gene is TRBJ2-1, the V gene TRBV7-9; 7 bases align to TRBD2. Germline loops: CDR1 SEHNR, CDR2 FQNEAQ (reference sequence). CDR3 size: 15 residues. The junction had 9 bases not matched to a gene; V was cut back by 4 bases and J by 6 bases. DNA of the CDR3: TGTGCCAGCAGCTATGGTCCGGGCGGGAGCAATGAGCAGTTCTTC. It is translated as CASSYGPGGSNEQFF.

The chain joins TRBV30 to TRBJ1-1; D is possibly TRBD1 (6 bases). V was clipped by 8 bases and J by 0 bases, with 13 bases between them. Germline CDR1 and CDR2: GTSNPN and SVGIG (reference sequence). This CDR3 has 13 residues. The CDR3 sequence is CARMGAMNTEAFF. CDR3 nucleotide sequence: TGTGCCCGAATGGGGGCCATGAACACTGAAGCTTTCTTT.

This clone was seen a handful of times. The chain combines TRBV14 with TRBJ2-5, with D possibly being TRBD1 or TRBD2 (5 bases each). Trimming took 3 bases from V and 2 from J, leaving 13 bases between them. There are 15 residues in the CDR3. CDR1 is SGHDN and CDR2 is FVKESK in the germline V gene. The CDR3 region is CASSQAPGRQETQYF. The DNA for the CDR3 is TGTGCCAGCAGCCAGGCCCCGGGACGGCAAGAGACCCAGTACTTC.

The chain links TRBV11-1 to TRBJ1-1; TRBD1 matches 10 bases. The trim removed 8 bases at V and 0 bases at J, leaving 9 bases unmatched. CDR1 is SGHAT, CDR2 FQDESV, per germline (reference sequence). The CDR3 runs to 16 residues. The CDR3 nucleotides read TGTGCCAGCGGATCGACAGGGGGCTGGATGAACACTGAAGCTTTCTTT. It codes for CASGSTGGWMNTEAFF.

This chain connects TRBV4-1 to TRBJ1-1; weak D call: TRBD1 (5 bases). Germline lookup yields CDR1 MGHRA and CDR2 YSYEKL. The CDR3 spans 17 residues. V lost 0 bases, J lost 1 base, and 15 bases lay in between. The CDR3 nucleotides are TGCGCCAGCAGCCAAGAGCTAGGCGGGGGAAAGAACACTGAAGCTTTCTTT. Protein sequence: CASSQELGGGKNTEAFF.

To note about this clone: Different DNA sequences within this sample yield the same CDR3. The CDR3 protein is CASSSRTGNEKLFF. CDR3 coding DNA: TGTGCCAGCAGCTCTCGGACAGGGAATGAAAAACTGTTTTTT. The chain carries TRBV9 and TRBJ1-4, with 8 nucleotides matching TRBD1. Germline V gene sequence: CDR1 SGDLS, CDR2 YYNGEE. Trimming took 4 bases from V and 5 from J; bases not matched to a gene: 4. CDR3 length equals 14 residues.

This clone came up once. The J gene is TRBJ2-1, the V gene TRBV19; TRBD2 matches 8 bases. Trimming took 7 bases from V and 2 from J; bases not matched to a gene: 7. The CDR3 runs to 15 residues. In germline, CDR1 is LNHDA, CDR2 SQIVND (reference sequence). The CDR3, as DNA: TGTGCCAGTAAGCACGGGGGGGCCGCCTACAATGAGCAGTTCTTC. Protein: CASKHGGAAYNEQFF. The complete variable domain, with remaining parts taken from reference TRBV19 and TRBJ2-1, reads DGGITQSPKYLFRKEGQNVTLSCEQNLNHDAMYWYRQDPGQGLRLIYYSQIVNDFQKGDIAEGYSVSREKKESFPLTVTSAQKNPTAFYLCASKHGGAAYNEQFFGPGTRLTVL.

The chain recombines TRBV6-5 with TRBJ2-1; the D is unclear. This CDR3 spans 13 amino acids. V was shortened by 0 bases and J by 4 bases, with 4 bases between the two germline ends. From germline, CDR1 is MNHEY and CDR2 SVGAGI. The CDR3 DNA follows: TGTGCCAGCAGTTACTCCATATACAATGAGCAGTTCTTC. Residues: CASSYSIYNEQFF.

The chain has TRBV5-1 and TRBJ2-1; 8 positions agree with TRBD1. The ends lost 2 bases at V and 3 bases at J; junction bases unmatched: 4. Germline V gene sequence: CDR1 SGHRS, CDR2 YFSETQ. This CDR3 has 15 amino acids. CDR3 loop: CASSLQGGFYNEQFF. CDR3 DNA: TGCGCCAGCAGCTTACAGGGGGGATTCTACAATGAGCAGTTCTTC.

This clone was detected once. The chain carries TRBV12-3 or TRBV12-4 and TRBJ1-6, with D hard to call. CDR3 length: 13 residues. The ends were cut back, 5 bases at V and 4 bases at J, with 6 bases in the middle. CDR3: CASSRDYNSPLHF. CDR3 nucleotide sequence: TGTGCCAGCAGTCGAGATTATAATTCACCCCTCCACTTT.

CDR3 amino acids: CASSQVGGLAGGTYNEQFF. CDR3 coding DNA: TGCGCCAGCAGCCAAGTGGGAGGACTAGCGGGGGGTACTTACAATGAGCAGTTCTTC. The chain uses TRBV4-1 and TRBJ2-1; TRBD2 aligns across 14 bases. The CDR3 loop spans 19 amino acids. V trimming: 1 base; J trimming: 4 bases; junction bases outside the gene matches: 9. CDR1 is MGHRA, CDR2 YSYEKL, per germline.

The chain joins TRBV27 to TRBJ1-2; perhaps TRBD1 as D (5 bases). Germline CDR1 reads MNHEY; CDR2 reads SMNVEV (reference sequence). The CDR3 sequence is 14 residues long. Trimming stripped 6 bases from V and 3 bases from J, with 14 bases between. DNA for the CDR3: TGTGCCAGCAGGCCTGTGGGGGGACACTATGGCTACACCTTC. Its protein is CASRPVGGHYGYTF.

V and J are TRBV19 and TRBJ2-7; 9 bases map to TRBD1. CDR1 LNHDA and CDR2 SQIVND come from the germline V gene (reference sequence). The CDR3 sequence is 13 residues long. Germline trimming cut 7 bases from V and 4 bases from J; bases unmatched to any gene: 5. The CDR3 loop is CASKGTGTYEQYF. CDR3 sequence (DNA): TGTGCCAGTAAGGGGACAGGGACTTACGAGCAGTACTTC.

The J gene is TRBJ1-2, the V gene TRBV2; no clear D gene. The germline V and J ends were trimmed by 4 bases and 8 bases, with 14 bases remaining between them. This CDR3 comprises 13 residues. Germline CDR1 and CDR2: SNHLY and FYNNEI. The CDR3 sequence is CASSVGPRGGYTF. The CDR3 coding sequence is TGTGCCAGCAGTGTAGGACCGCGAGGGGGCTACACCTTC.